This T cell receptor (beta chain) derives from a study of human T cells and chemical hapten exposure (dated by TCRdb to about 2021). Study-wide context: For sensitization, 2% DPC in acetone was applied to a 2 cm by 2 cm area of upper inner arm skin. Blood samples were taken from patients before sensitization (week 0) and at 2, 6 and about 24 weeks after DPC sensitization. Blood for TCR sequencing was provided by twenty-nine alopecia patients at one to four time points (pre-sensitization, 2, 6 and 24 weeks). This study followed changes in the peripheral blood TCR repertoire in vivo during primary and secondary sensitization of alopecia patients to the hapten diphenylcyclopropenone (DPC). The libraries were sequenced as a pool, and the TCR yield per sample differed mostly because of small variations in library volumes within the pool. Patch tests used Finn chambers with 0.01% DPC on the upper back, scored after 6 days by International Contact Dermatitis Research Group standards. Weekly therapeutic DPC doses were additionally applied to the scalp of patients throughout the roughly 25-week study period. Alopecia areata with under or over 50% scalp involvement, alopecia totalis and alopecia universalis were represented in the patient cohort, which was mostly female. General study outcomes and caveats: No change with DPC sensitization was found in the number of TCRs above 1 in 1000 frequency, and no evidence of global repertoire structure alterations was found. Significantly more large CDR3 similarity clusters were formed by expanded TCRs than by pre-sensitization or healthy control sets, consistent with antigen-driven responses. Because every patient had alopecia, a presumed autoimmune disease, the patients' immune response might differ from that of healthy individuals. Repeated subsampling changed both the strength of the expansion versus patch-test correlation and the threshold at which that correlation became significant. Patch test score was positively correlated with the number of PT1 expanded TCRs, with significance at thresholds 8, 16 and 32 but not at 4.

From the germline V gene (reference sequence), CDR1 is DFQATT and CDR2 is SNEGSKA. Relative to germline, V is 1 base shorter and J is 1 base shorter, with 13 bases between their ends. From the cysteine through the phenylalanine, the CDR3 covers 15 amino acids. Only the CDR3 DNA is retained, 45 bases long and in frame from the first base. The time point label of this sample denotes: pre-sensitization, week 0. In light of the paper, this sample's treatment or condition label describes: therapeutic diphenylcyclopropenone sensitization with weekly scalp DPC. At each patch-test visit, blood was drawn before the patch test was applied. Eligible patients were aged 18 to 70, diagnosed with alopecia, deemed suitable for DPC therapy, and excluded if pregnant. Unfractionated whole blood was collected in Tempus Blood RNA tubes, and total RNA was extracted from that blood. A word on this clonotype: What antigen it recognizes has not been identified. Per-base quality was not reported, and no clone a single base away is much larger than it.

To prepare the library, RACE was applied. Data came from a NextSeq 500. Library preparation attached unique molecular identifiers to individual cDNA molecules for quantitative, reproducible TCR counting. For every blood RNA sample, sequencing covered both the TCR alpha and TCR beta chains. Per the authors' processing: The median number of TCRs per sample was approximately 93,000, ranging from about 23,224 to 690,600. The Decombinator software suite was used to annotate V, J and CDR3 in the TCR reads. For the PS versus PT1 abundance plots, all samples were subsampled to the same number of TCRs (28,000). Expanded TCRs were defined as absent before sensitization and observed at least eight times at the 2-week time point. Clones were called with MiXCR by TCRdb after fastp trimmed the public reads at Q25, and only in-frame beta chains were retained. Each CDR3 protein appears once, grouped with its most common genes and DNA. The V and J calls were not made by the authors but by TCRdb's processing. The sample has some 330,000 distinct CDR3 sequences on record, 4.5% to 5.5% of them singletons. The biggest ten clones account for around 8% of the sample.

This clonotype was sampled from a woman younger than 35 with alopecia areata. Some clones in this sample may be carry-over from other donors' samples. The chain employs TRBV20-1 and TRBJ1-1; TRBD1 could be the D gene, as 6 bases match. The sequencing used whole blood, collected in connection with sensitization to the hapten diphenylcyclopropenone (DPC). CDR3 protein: CSARARAGENTEAFF. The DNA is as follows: TGCAGTGCTAGAGCGCGGGCAGGGGAGAACACTGAAGCTTTCTTT.